Presented here are 2 T cell receptor beta chains from one specimen sequenced in a study of blood T cell repertoires in COVID-19. Sequencing used immunoSEQ multiplex PCR; TCRdb keeps in-frame clones, though not all of them. This sample has about 100,000 clones; 69% occur once, and the top ten carry approximately 6.3%. Specimen: peripheral blood. These receptors were collected from a man aged 80 or over with acute or convalescent COVID-19.

The chain is built from TRBV6-5 and TRBJ2-7; 7 nucleotides line up with TRBD1. V shed 9 bases and J 2 bases; nucleotides not matched to a gene: 4. CDR3 length: 12 amino acids. Per the germline V gene, CDR1 is MNHEY and CDR2 is SVGAGI. The CDR3: CASQGGTYEQYF. In DNA form, the CDR3 reads TGTGCCAGTCAAGGGGGCACCTACGAGCAGTACTTC.

The J gene is TRBJ2-5, the V gene TRBV11-2; a possible D gene is TRBD1 (5 bases). CDR1 and CDR2 (germline): SGHAT, FQNNGV. Trimming left V 4 bases short and J 4 bases short, with 10 bases between. This CDR3 has 13 residues. The CDR3 DNA reads TGTGCCAGCAGCTCATTCCAGGGAGAGACCCAGTACTTC. Translated: CASSSFQGETQYF.